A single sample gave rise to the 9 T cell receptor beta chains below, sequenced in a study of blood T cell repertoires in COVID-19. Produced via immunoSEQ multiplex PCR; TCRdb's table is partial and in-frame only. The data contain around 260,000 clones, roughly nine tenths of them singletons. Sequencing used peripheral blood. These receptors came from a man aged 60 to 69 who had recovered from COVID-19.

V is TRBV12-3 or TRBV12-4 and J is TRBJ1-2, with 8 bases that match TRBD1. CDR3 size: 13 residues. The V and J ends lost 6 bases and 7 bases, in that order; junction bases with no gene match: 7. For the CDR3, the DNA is TGTGCCAGCAGCCCGGACAGGGTTGCTGGCTACACCTTC. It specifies CASSPDRVAGYTF.

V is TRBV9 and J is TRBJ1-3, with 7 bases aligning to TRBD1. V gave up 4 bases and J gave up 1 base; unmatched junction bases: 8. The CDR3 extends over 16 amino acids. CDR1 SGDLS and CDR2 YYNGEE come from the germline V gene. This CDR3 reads CASSPVQGVSGNTIYF. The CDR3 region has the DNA TGTGCCAGCAGCCCAGTTCAGGGGGTGTCTGGAAACACCATATATTTT.

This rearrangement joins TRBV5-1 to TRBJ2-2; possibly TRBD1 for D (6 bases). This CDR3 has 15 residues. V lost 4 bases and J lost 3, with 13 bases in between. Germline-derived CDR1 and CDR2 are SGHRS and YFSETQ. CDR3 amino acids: CASSRTGRDTGELFF. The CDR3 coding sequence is TGCGCCAGCAGCCGTACAGGGCGCGACACCGGGGAGCTGTTTTTT.

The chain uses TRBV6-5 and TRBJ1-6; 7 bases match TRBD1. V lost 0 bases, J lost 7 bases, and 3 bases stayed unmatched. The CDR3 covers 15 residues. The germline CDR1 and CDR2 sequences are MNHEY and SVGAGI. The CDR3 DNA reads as TGTGCCAGCAGTTACTCGAGACAGGGCAATTCACCCCTCCACTTT. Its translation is CASSYSRQGNSPLHF.

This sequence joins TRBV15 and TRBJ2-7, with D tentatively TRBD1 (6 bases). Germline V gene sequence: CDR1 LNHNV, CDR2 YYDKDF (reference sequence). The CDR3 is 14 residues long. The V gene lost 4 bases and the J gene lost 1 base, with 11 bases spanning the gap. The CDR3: CATSKSGQSYEQYF. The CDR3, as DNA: TGTGCCACCAGCAAGAGCGGACAGTCCTACGAGCAGTACTTC.

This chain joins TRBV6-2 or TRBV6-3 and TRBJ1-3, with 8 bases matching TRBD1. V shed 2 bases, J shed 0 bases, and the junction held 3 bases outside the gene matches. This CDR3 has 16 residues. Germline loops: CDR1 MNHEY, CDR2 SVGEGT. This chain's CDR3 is CASSYGQGFSGNTIYF. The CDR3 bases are TGTGCCAGCAGTTACGGACAGGGTTTCTCTGGAAACACCATATATTTT.

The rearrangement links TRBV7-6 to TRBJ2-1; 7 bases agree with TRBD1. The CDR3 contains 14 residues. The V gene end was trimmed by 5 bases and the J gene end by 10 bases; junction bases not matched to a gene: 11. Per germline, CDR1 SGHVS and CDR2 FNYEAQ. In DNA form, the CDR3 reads TGTGCCAGCAGCCCTAACAGGGGCCAGAGCGAGCAGTTCTTC. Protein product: CASSPNRGQSEQFF.

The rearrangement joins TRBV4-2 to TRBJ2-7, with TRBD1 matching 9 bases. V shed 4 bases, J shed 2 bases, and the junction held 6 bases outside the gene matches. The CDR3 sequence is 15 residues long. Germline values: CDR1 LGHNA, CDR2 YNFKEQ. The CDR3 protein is CASSPPGQGAYEQYF. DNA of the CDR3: TGTGCCAGCAGCCCACCGGGACAGGGTGCCTACGAGCAGTACTTC.

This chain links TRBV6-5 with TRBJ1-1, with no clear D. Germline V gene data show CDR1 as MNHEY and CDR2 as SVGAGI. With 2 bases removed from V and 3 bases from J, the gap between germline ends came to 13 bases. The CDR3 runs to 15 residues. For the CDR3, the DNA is TGTGCCAGCAGTTACGGAGGTGGCGGGTACACTGAAGCTTTCTTT. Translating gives CASSYGGGGYTEAFF.